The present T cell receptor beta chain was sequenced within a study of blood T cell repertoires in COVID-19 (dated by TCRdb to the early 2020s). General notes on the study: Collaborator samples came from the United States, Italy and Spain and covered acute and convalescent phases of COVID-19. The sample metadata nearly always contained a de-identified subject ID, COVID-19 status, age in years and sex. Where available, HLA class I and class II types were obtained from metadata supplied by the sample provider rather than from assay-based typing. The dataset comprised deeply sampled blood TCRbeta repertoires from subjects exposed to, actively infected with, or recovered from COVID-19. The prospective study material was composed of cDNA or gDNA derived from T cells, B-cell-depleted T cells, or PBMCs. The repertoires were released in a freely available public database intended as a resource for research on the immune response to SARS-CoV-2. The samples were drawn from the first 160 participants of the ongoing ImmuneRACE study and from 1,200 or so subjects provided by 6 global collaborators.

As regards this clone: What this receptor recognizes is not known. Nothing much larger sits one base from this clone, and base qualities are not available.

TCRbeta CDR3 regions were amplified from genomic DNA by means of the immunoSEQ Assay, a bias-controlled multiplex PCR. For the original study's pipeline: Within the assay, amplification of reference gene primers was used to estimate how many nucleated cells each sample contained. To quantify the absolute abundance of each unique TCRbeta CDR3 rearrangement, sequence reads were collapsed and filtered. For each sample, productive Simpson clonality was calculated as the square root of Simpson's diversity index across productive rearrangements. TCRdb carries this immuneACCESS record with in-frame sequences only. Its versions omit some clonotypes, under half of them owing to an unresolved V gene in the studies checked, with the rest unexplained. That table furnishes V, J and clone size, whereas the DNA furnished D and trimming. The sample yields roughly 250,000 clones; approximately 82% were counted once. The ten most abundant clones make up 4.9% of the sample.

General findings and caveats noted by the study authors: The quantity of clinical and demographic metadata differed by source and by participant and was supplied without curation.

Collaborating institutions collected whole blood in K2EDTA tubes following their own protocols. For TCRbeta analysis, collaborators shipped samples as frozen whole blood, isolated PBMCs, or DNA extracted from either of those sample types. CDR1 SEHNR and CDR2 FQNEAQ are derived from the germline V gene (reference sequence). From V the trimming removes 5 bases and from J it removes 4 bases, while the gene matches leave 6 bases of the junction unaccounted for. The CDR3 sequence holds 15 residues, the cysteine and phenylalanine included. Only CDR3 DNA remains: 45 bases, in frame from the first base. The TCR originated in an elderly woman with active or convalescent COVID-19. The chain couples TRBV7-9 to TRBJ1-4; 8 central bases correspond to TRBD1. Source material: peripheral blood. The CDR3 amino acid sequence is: CASSPITGGNEKLFF. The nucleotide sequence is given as TGTGCCAGCAGCCCTATTACAGGGGGTAATGAAAAACTGTTTTTT.